This TCR beta chain originates from a study of T-cell memory formation after mild COVID-19. V was shortened by 6 bases and J by 6 bases, with 12 bases between the two germline ends. The CDR3 length is 13 residues. Germline CDR1 SNHLY, CDR2 FYNNEI. TCRdb processed the 5' RACE reads anew with MiXCR; each CDR3 protein has one entry. Seen here are approximately 270,000 distinct CDR3 sequences, around 15% observed once, and the top ten hold about 23%. V gene TRBV2 combines with J gene TRBJ1-5; tentative D call: TRBD1 (5 bases). The source is a man between 18 and 29 years old who had mild COVID-19 (a few samples of this study predate the infection). Cell type and time point are not known. Sequenced material: PBMCs or a T cell subset sorted from them (not recorded which). The CDR3 spells CASRAQGTQPQHF. Here the CDR3 DNA reads TGTGCCAGCAGGGCCCAGGGAACTCAGCCCCAGCATTTT.